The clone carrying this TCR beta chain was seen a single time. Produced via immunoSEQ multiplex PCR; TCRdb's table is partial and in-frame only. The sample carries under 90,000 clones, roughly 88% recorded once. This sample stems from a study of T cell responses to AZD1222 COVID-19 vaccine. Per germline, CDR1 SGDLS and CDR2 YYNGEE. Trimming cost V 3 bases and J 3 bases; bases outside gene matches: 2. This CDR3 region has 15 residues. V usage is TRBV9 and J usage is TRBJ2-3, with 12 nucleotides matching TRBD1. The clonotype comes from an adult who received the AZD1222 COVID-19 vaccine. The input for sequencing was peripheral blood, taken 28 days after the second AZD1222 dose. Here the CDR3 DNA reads TGTGCCAGCAGCGGGGACAGGGGGCTGACAGATACGCAGTATTTT. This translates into CASSGDRGLTDTQYF.